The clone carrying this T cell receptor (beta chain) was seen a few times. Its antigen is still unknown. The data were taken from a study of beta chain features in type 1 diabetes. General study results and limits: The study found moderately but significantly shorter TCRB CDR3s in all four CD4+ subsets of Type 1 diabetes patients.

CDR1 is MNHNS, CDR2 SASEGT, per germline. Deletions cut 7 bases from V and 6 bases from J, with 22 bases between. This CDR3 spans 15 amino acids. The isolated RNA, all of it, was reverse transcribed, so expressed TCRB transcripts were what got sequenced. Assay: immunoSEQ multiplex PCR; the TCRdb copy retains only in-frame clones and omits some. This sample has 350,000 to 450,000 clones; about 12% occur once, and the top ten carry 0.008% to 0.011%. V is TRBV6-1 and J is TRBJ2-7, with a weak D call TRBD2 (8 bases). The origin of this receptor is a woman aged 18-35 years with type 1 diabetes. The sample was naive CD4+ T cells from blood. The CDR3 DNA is TGTGCCAGCACTACGGGGGGGACAGCCTCCCCCGAGCAGTACTTC. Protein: CASTTGGTASPEQYF.